Below are 21 T cell receptor beta chains sequenced from a single sample in a study of T cell changes during pregnancy in multiple sclerosis. Profiled with immunoSEQ multiplex PCR; TCRdb holds only in-frame clones, not every one. Of 45,000 to 70,000 clones listed, roughly 92% are singletons. This specimen was peripheral blood, taken in the third trimester of pregnancy. Every receptor here comes from a female donor in good health, enrolled as a control in a pregnancy study.

This clone showed up just once. The V call is TRBV11-3, the J call TRBJ2-5; tentatively, D is TRBD1 (5 bases). This CDR3 is 13 amino acids long. Germline loops: CDR1 SGHNT, CDR2 YENEEA. Trimming took off 3 bases at V and 5 bases at J, with 10 bases between the two ends. The CDR3 spells CASSFDPGETQYF. Written as DNA, the CDR3 is TGTGCCAGCAGCTTTGACCCAGGGGAGACCCAGTACTTC.

V and J are TRBV5-1 and TRBJ1-2; TRBD1 might be the D (5 bases). With 1 base removed from V and 4 bases from J, the gap between germline ends came to 11 bases. This CDR3 is 14 amino acids long. CDR1 and CDR2 (germline): SGHRS, YFSETQ. CDR3 in DNA: TGCGCCAGCAGCTTGCCAGGGATTGGCTATGGCTACACCTTC. This sequence encodes CASSLPGIGYGYTF. The full variable domain, its missing parts supplied by reference TRBV5-1 and TRBJ1-2, is KAGVTQTPRYLIKTRGQQVTLSCSPISGHRSVSWYQQTPGQGLQFLFEYFSETQRNKGNFPGRFSGRQFSNSRSEMNVSTLELGDSALYLCASSLPGIGYGYTFGSGTRLTVV.

V is TRBV2 and J is TRBJ1-2; D call uncertain. The ends were cut back, 5 bases at V and 8 bases at J, with 9 bases in the middle. CDR3 length equals 11 residues. CDR1 and CDR2 from the germline V gene are SNHLY and FYNNEI. Here the CDR3 reads CASSPRYGYTF. The DNA for the CDR3 is TGTGCCAGCAGTCCGCGATACGGCTACACCTTC.

The rearrangement uses TRBV7-2 and TRBJ2-5, with D possibly TRBD1 on 7 matching bases. CDR3 length: 12 amino acids. V gave up 5 bases and J gave up 4 bases, with 8 bases separating them. Germline-derived CDR1 and CDR2 are SGHTA and FQGNSA. CDR3 coding DNA: TGTGCCAGCAGCCAGGGGGGAGAGACCCAGTACTTC. Its translation is CASSQGGETQYF.

The genes are TRBV7-9 and TRBJ2-7; 12 bases are a match to TRBD2. With 4 bases clipped from V and 3 bases from J, the junction kept 7 bases outside the gene matches. Germline V gene sequence: CDR1 SEHNR, CDR2 FQNEAQ (reference sequence). The CDR3 is made up of 16 amino acids. The CDR3 is CASSSLTSGGLYEQYF. In nucleotides, the CDR3 is TGTGCCAGCAGCTCTCTAACTAGCGGGGGGCTCTACGAGCAGTACTTC.

Only one count was recorded for this clone. V usage is TRBV7-2 and J usage is TRBJ1-1, with D perhaps matching TRBD1 (5 bases). Per the germline V gene, CDR1 is SGHTA and CDR2 is FQGNSA. V was pared by 3 bases and J by 4 bases, with 12 bases between. The CDR3 totals 14 residues. This CDR3 is CASSFQGIGTEAFF. CDR3 nucleotides: TGTGCCAGCAGCTTCCAGGGAATTGGCACTGAAGCTTTCTTT.

CDR3: CASSLGQGVYEQYF. The CDR3 nucleotides are TGTGCCAGCAGCTTAGGGCAGGGGGTTTACGAGCAGTACTTC. This rearrangement joins TRBV7-2 to TRBJ2-7, with 7 bases identical to TRBD1. J gave up 4 bases and V 1 base, and 4 bases lay outside the gene matches. This CDR3 region has 14 residues. Germline loops: CDR1 SGHTA, CDR2 FQGNSA.

The V gene is TRBV6-1, the J gene TRBJ2-3, with D possibly matching TRBD2 (6 bases). V was shortened by 4 bases and J by 10 bases, with 18 bases between the two germline ends. This CDR3 contains 14 residues. CDR1 MNHNS and CDR2 SASEGT come from the germline V gene. CDR3 DNA: TGTGCCAGCAGTGCAAACCCAAAACTAGCAGCGCAGTATTTT. As protein: CASSANPKLAAQYF.

The chain is built from TRBV5-6 and TRBJ1-4; the match to TRBD1 covers 8 bases. The J segment lost 4 bases and the V segment lost 4 bases, leaving 9 bases of the junction unmatched. CDR1 is SGHDT and CDR2 is YYEEEE in the germline V gene. This CDR3 region has 16 residues. This CDR3 is CASSRGQGFGNEKLFF. For the CDR3, the DNA is TGTGCCAGCAGCAGAGGACAGGGATTTGGTAATGAAAAACTGTTTTTT.

V is TRBV7-9 and J is TRBJ2-3; 7 bases match TRBD1. Germline-derived CDR1 and CDR2 are SEHNR and FQNEAQ (reference sequence). V was pared by 5 bases and J by 4 bases, with 6 bases of the junction left unmatched. This CDR3 is built from 14 residues. In DNA, the CDR3 is TGTGCCAGCAGCCACAAAACAGGGGCAGATACGCAGTATTTT. Its translation is CASSHKTGADTQYF.

The chain recombines TRBV6-1 with TRBJ1-2; 7 positions match TRBD1. J gave up 4 bases and V 3 bases, and 2 bases lay outside the gene matches. This CDR3 has 13 residues. Germline values: CDR1 MNHNS, CDR2 SASEGT. The DNA of the CDR3 is TGTGCCAGCAGTGACCGACAGGGCTATGGCTACACCTTC. Residues: CASSDRQGYGYTF.

The chain employs TRBV6-5 and TRBJ2-5; 8 nucleotides line up with TRBD1. Near its end, the DNA agrees better with TRBJ2-7, so the J call may be wrong. This CDR3 has 15 amino acids. Germline V gene lookup returns CDR1 MNHEY and CDR2 SVGAGI. CDR3 loop: CASSLSGTGSYEQYF. CDR3 DNA: TGTGCCAGCAGTTTATCCGGGACAGGCTCCTACGAGCAGTACTTC.

The CDR3 bases are TGTGCCATCAGTGAGTCTAGGGACAGGGGATTAAATCAGCCCCAGCATTTT. Amino acids: CAISESRDRGLNQPQHF. The V call is TRBV10-3, the J call TRBJ1-5, with 10 positions matching TRBD1. The V and J ends lost 0 bases and 4 bases, in that order; junction bases with no gene match: 6. Per germline, CDR1 ENHRY and CDR2 SYGVKD. The CDR3 is made up of 17 amino acids.

This clone was found once. Sequence at one end of the junction differs from germline and may be a read error. Additional DNA sequences in this sample encode the identical CDR3. V usage is TRBV6-1 and J usage is TRBJ1-1, with 8 bases fitting TRBD1. The CDR3 consists of 14 residues. CDR1 is MNHNS and CDR2 is SASEGT in the germline V gene. The CDR3: CASSKTGAATEAFF. The CDR3 DNA sequence: TGTGCCAGCAGTAAGACAGGGGCGGCCACTGAAGCTTTCTTC.

This clone was seen more than once but under ten times. The CDR3 DNA follows: TGCGCCAGCAGCCGGGCGGGACTAGCGGTGGATGAGCAGTTCTTC. Residues: CASSRAGLAVDEQFF. The chain recombines TRBV4-1 with TRBJ2-1; 11 bases are shared with TRBD2. The trim removed 4 bases at V and 8 bases at J, leaving 7 bases unmatched. CDR3 length: 15 amino acids. The V gene's germline CDR1 is MGHRA and CDR2 YSYEKL.

This chain links TRBV5-1 with TRBJ2-1, with 11 bases lining up with TRBD2. V gave up 0 bases and J gave up 7 bases; unmatched junction bases: 9. Per germline, CDR1 SGHRS and CDR2 YFSETQ. The CDR3 extends over 17 amino acids. The CDR3: CASSLAFSSGGANEQFF. CDR3 sequence (DNA): TGCGCCAGCAGCTTGGCCTTTAGTAGCGGGGGGGCGAATGAGCAGTTCTTC.

The V and J genes are TRBV7-2 and TRBJ1-2; 7 bases are shared with TRBD1. There are 15 residues in the CDR3. CDR1 SGHTA and CDR2 FQGNSA come from the germline V gene. J gave up 2 bases and V 5 bases, and 8 bases lay outside the gene matches. The CDR3 DNA sequence: TGTGCCAGCAGCCCGGGACAGCCTGACAACTATGGCTACACCTTC. This gives the protein CASSPGQPDNYGYTF.

This rearrangement joins TRBV30 to TRBJ2-5, with a possible D match to TRBD2 (5 bases). Germline assignment: CDR1 GTSNPN and CDR2 SVGIG (reference sequence). Trimming left V 5 bases short and J 2 bases short, with 9 bases between. The CDR3 is made up of 12 amino acids. The CDR3 protein is CAWGSLQETQYF. The CDR3 bases are TGTGCCTGGGGGAGCCTACAAGAGACCCAGTACTTC.

This clone was detected only once. DNA of the CDR3: TGTGCCAGCAGCCAAGTTGTCTTTCCGAGCTCCTACGAGCAGTACTTC. This encodes CASSQVVFPSSYEQYF. The rearrangement links TRBV4-2 to TRBJ2-7; no reliable D call. Trimming cost V 1 base and J 0 bases, with 13 bases left between them. The CDR3 sequence is 16 residues long. Looked up from germline, CDR1 is LGHNA and CDR2 is YNFKEQ.

This chain uses TRBV10-2 with TRBJ2-5; D unclear. Trimming cost V 5 bases and J 3 bases, with 4 bases left between them. The germline CDR1 and CDR2 sequences are WSHSY and SAAADI. The CDR3 has 11 amino acids. CDR3 sequence (DNA): TGCGCCAGCAGTAACAAAGAGACCCAGTACTTC. Translated: CASSNKETQYF.

The V gene is TRBV4-3, the J gene TRBJ2-1; D is perhaps TRBD1 (5 bases). Deletions cut 1 base from V and 2 bases from J, with 18 bases between. Germline values: CDR1 LGHNA, CDR2 YSLEER. This CDR3 has 18 amino acids. The CDR3 nucleotides read TGCGCCAGCAGCCAAGTCTCCCCTTGGCAGGGAACCTACAATGAGCAGTTCTTC. Translated: CASSQVSPWQGTYNEQFF.